Sequencing of this TCR beta chain was carried out in a study of OX40 agonist ivuxolimab in advanced cancers. Study context: Partial responses, seen in three patients, involved one hepatocellular carcinoma and two cutaneous melanomas.

The data were produced by immunoSEQ multiplex PCR, yet TCRdb's version contains in-frame clones alone and is incomplete. This table has about 89,000 clones, approximately 91% appearing once. The CDR3 totals 16 residues. With 0 bases clipped from V and 3 bases from J, the junction kept 5 bases outside the gene matches. Germline loops: CDR1 MNHEY, CDR2 SVGAGI. The starting material was CD4+ or CD8+ T cells sorted from blood, obtained in a trial of the OX40 agonist ivuxolimab. The chain uses TRBV6-5 and TRBJ1-3; TRBD1 aligns across 7 bases. This sequence was found in an adult with an advanced solid tumor such as melanoma, head and neck, liver or kidney cancer. CDR3 sequence (DNA): TGTGCCAGCAGTTACTCGACAGGGAGCGATGGAAACACCATATATTTT. This encodes CASSYSTGSDGNTIYF.